Here is one T cell receptor beta chain with its context. Its antigen is unidentified. Repertoires were generated with immunoSEQ multiplex PCR, while TCRdb's copy carries only in-frame clones and drops some. The sample includes 15,000 to 20,000 clones, 80% to 90% of them seen just once. The data originate from a study of OX40 agonist ivuxolimab in advanced cancers. For the study at large: Cancers in dose escalation were hepatocellular, melanoma, renal cell and head and neck. Study-wide findings and caveats: Both CD4+ and CD8+ T cell populations in blood had undergone clonal expansion by week 6 at 0.1 to 3.0 mg/kg. What antigens the expanded peripheral T cells recognized was never established. Averaged across samples, CD8+ T cells carried more expanded clones than CD4+ did.

The specimen was CD4+ or CD8+ T cells sorted from blood, collected in a trial of the OX40 agonist ivuxolimab. The clonotype comes from an adult with an advanced solid tumor such as melanoma, head and neck, liver or kidney cancer.

CDR3 sequence reads: CASSSGQGRSTDTQYF. In nucleotides, the CDR3 is TGTGCCAGCAGCTCCGGACAGGGTCGTAGCACAGATACGCAGTATTTT. This chain uses TRBV13 with TRBJ2-3; 8 bases map to TRBD1. Trimming cost V 4 bases and J 0 bases; bases outside gene matches: 6. The CDR3 length is 16 residues. Germline V gene sequence: CDR1 PRHDT, CDR2 FYEKMQ (reference sequence).